The clone carrying this T cell receptor beta chain has a handful of counts. What it binds is unknown. TCRdb processed the PCR reads anew with MiXCR; each CDR3 protein has one entry. The table records over 15,000 distinct CDR3 sequences, approximately 71% of them present only once. The sample belongs to a study of vaccination and CD4 T cells after COVID-19. Study-wide findings and caveats: In convalescent patients, a median roughly 86% of reactive clones appeared only post-vaccination. There were relatively few convalescent patients studied, and there were no early post-infection timepoints.

CDR1 and CDR2 from the germline V gene are SGHVS and FNYEAQ. Trimming cost V 5 bases and J 4 bases, with 20 bases left between them. The CDR3 length is 16 residues. This chain connects TRBV7-6 to TRBJ1-2; the D gene is possibly TRBD1 (6 bases). The TCR sequence derives from a human donor who had recovered from COVID-19. The sequencing used CD4+ T cells from blood, collected after SARS-CoV-2 vaccination. The CDR3 DNA is TGTGCCAGCAGCCCAAAAAACAGGGAAATGGGCTATGGCTACACCTTC. It yields the protein CASSPKNREMGYGYTF.